At least ten counts were recorded for the clone carrying this TCR beta chain. The target antigen is unknown. These data come from a study of identical twins. Points from the study as a whole: Clonotypes of the beta chain that were abundant in cord blood carried fewer insertions (memory repertoires showed none). Shared out-of-frame alpha sequences (those common to twins) showed excess low generation probability.

V was trimmed by 5 bases and J by 1 base, leaving 14 bases between them. This CDR3 is built from 16 residues. TCRdb called the 5' RACE reads again in MiXCR, with one record for every CDR3 protein. The sample consists of some 660,000 distinct CDR3 sequences, more than 6.5% of them appearing once. These sequences were also reported in another study, on yellow fever vaccine responses in identical twins.

This TCR derives from a woman under 30 in good health. The sequenced sample was PBMCs. The V call is TRBV12-3 or TRBV12-4, the J call TRBJ2-2, with D possibly TRBD1 on 6 matching bases. The CDR3 protein is CASSRTGTQNTGELFF. CDR3 in DNA: TGTGCCAGCAGTAGGACCGGGACACAGAACACCGGGGAGCTGTTTTTT.